A single sample gave rise to the 25 T cell receptor beta chains below, sequenced in a study of low-dose radiotherapy and immunotherapy resistance in tumors. TRAV- and TRBV-specific primers, spanning alpha and beta chains, primed first-strand cDNA. Amplification, which lasted around 22 PCR cycles, used a constant-region primer and V-primer adapter to amplify TCRs. A single record per CDR3 protein comes from TCRdb applying MiXCR to the reads. The data hold approximately 84,000 distinct CDR3 sequences, with roughly a sixth observed a single time. The time point: before trial treatment. The sample consisted of PBMCs, taken before treatment. The receptors shown here come from a male donor with prostate cancer.

The sample holds many counts of this clonotype. The chain recombines TRBV6-4 with TRBJ1-1, with no clear D. Trimming shortened V by 4 bases and J by 3 bases, and 9 bases separated the two germline ends. In germline, CDR1 is MRHNA, CDR2 SNTAGT. This CDR3 contains 13 residues. CDR3 in amino acids: CASSGGVDTEAFF. The CDR3 DNA is TGTGCCAGCAGTGGAGGAGTCGACACTGAAGCTTTCTTT.

The genes are TRBV5-6 and TRBJ2-2, with TRBD1 identical over 10 bases. CDR3 length: 15 amino acids. Germline V gene sequence: CDR1 SGHDT, CDR2 YYEEEE. J was trimmed by 4 bases and V by 4 bases; bases with no gene match: 4. The DNA of the CDR3 is TGTGCCAGCAGCACCGGGACAGGGGTCACCGGGGAGCTGTTTTTT. Residues: CASSTGTGVTGELFF. Drawing the rest from reference TRBV5-6 and TRBJ2-2, the complete variable domain is DAGVTQSPTHLIKTRGQQVTLRCSPKSGHDTVSWYQQALGQGPQFIFQYYEEEERQRGNFPDRFSGHQFPNYSSELNVNALLLGDSALYLCASSTGTGVTGELFFGEGSRLTVL.

This clonotype showed up many times. The V gene is TRBV18, the J gene TRBJ2-5, with D perhaps TRBD1 (5 bases). This CDR3 spans 13 amino acids. Germline V gene data show CDR1 as KGHSH and CDR2 as LQKENI. Trimming removed 0 bases at V and 5 bases at J, with 7 bases between. CDR3 bases: TGTGCCAGCTCACCACCGGGGCGGGAGACCCAGTACTTC. Its translation is CASSPPGRETQYF.

The V gene is TRBV28, the J gene TRBJ2-1, with 9 nucleotides matching TRBD2. The V gene's germline CDR1 is MDHEN and CDR2 SYDVKM. The V and J ends lost 4 bases and 4 bases, in that order; junction bases with no gene match: 8. The CDR3 runs 16 residues. The CDR3 region has the DNA TGTGCCAGCAGTTCAGAACTAGCGGGCGAATACAATGAGCAGTTCTTC. Its translation is CASSSELAGEYNEQFF.

Worth noting for this clonotype: It is unclear where the CDR3 begins or ends on the DNA, so no DNA is shown, and the CDR3 is as TCRdb lists it. The J gene is TRBJ2-2, the V gene TRBV23-1; TRBD2, the table's D call, was not compared with the DNA. TRBV23-1 is reported as an ORF; its role is uncertain. 20 amino acids form the CDR3, both terminal residues included. CDR3 amino acids: CASSQSVWEASRTQRGAVFF.

There are many counts of this clonotype. The chain has TRBV20-1 and TRBJ1-5, with D maybe TRBD1 (6 bases). The germline V gene encodes CDR1 DFQATT and CDR2 SNEGSKA (reference sequence). This CDR3 has 13 amino acids. The germline V and J ends were trimmed by 5 bases and 4 bases, with 12 bases remaining between them. The CDR3 sequence is CSAAPGHNQPQHF. CDR3 nucleotides: TGCAGTGCTGCTCCGGGACATAATCAGCCCCAGCATTTT.

The sample holds many counts of this clonotype. The V call is TRBV27, the J call TRBJ2-3, with unresolved D. The CDR3 has 16 amino acids. Germline V gives CDR1 MNHEY, CDR2 SMNVEV (reference sequence). Deletions cut 3 bases from V and 1 base from J, with 14 bases between. The CDR3 DNA reads TGTGCCAGCAGTTTCCTCTTACACCTCGGCACAGATACGCAGTATTTT. This gives the protein CASSFLLHLGTDTQYF.

The table lists this clonotype with many counts. J is TRBJ2-7 and V is TRBV6-5; 7 bases line up with TRBD2. CDR3 length: 12 residues. CDR1 MNHEY and CDR2 SVGAGI come from the germline V gene. After removal of 4 bases from V and 11 bases from J, the junction contained 8 bases not matched to a gene. As DNA, the CDR3 is TGTGCCAGCAGTTCGACAGCGCTAGCGGAGTACTTC. Its translation is CASSSTALAEYF.

This clonotype was seen ten or more times. V usage is TRBV5-1 and J usage is TRBJ2-7; D gene uncertain. The CDR3 runs to 13 residues. Germline V gene data show CDR1 as SGHRS and CDR2 as YFSETQ. Trimming took off 5 bases at V and 5 bases at J, with 14 bases between the two ends. The CDR3 DNA reads TGCGCCAGCAGTCAGTCCGGTGGCAACGAGCAGTACTTC. Translation: CASSQSGGNEQYF.

This clonotype was observed many times. The genes are TRBV14 and TRBJ2-7, with TRBD1 matching 10 bases. CDR1 and CDR2 from the germline V gene are SGHDN and FVKESK. J gave up 3 bases and V 4 bases, and 6 bases lay outside the gene matches. CDR3 length: 15 residues. As DNA, the CDR3 is TGTGCCAGCAGCCCCGGGACAGGGGTGGGCTACGAGCAGTACTTC. This gives the protein CASSPGTGVGYEQYF.

There are many counts of this clonotype. The V gene is TRBV12-3 or TRBV12-4, the J gene TRBJ2-7, with 11 bases lining up with TRBD2. The CDR3 totals 16 residues. Trimming took 5 bases from V and 1 from J; bases not matched to a gene: 7. CDR3 DNA: TGTGCCAGCAGTCCCCGACTAGCGGGGACTTCCTACGAGCAGTACTTC. It specifies CASSPRLAGTSYEQYF.

The V call is TRBV6-1, the J call TRBJ2-3; D ambiguous. CDR1 MNHNS and CDR2 SASEGT come from the germline V gene. This CDR3 is built from 12 residues. V was pared by 3 bases and J by 6 bases, with 7 bases between. The DNA of the CDR3 is TGTGCCAGCAGTGAGGGGTTGGATACGCAGTATTTT. Amino acid sequence: CASSEGLDTQYF.

This clonotype was seen ten or more times. The chain recombines TRBV2 with TRBJ2-2; the D gene could be TRBD1 or TRBD2 (5 bases each). The germline CDR1 and CDR2 sequences are SNHLY and FYNNEI. Trimming removed 4 bases at V and 4 bases at J, with 16 bases between. CDR3 length: 16 amino acids. DNA for the CDR3: TGTGCCAGCAGTGGGGGCGGGCAGGGCGGCACCGGGGAGCTGTTTTTT. Residues: CASSGGGQGGTGELFF.

This clonotype showed up many times. The V call is TRBV20-1, the J call TRBJ2-4; D assignment may be TRBD1 or TRBD2 (5 bases each). CDR3 length: 12 residues. Trimming removed 6 bases from V and 15 bases from J, with 21 bases in between. CDR1 is DFQATT and CDR2 is SNEGSKA in the germline V gene (reference sequence). The CDR3 loop reads CSALLTGTRRYF. CDR3 DNA: TGCAGTGCCCTCCTGACCGGGACCAGGAGGTACTTC.

This clonotype was seen a few times. This sequence joins TRBV5-1 and TRBJ2-2, with 7 bases lining up with TRBD1. The germline gives CDR1 SGHRS, CDR2 YFSETQ. The V segment lost 0 bases and the J segment 2 bases; nucleotides outside the gene matches: 1. This CDR3 has 15 residues. The CDR3 nucleotides read TGCGCCAGCAGCTTGGAAGGGGGCAACACCGGGGAGCTGTTTTTT. It specifies CASSLEGGNTGELFF.

This clonotype showed up just a few times. The chain has TRBV27 and TRBJ2-7; weak D call: TRBD1 (5 bases). Trimming left V 0 bases short and J 3 bases short, with 9 bases between. There are 14 residues in the CDR3. Germline-derived CDR1 and CDR2 are MNHEY and SMNVEV (reference sequence). The CDR3 sequence is CASSLSGRDYEQYF. The CDR3, as DNA: TGTGCCAGCAGTTTATCGGGCAGGGACTACGAGCAGTACTTC.

This clonotype appeared many times. This rearrangement joins TRBV20-1 to TRBJ2-3; 13 bases align to TRBD2. The J segment lost 2 bases and the V segment lost 1 base, leaving 6 bases of the junction unmatched. CDR3 size: 17 residues. Germline V lookup: CDR1 DFQATT, CDR2 SNEGSKA (reference sequence). The CDR3: CSARGTSGGPNTDTQYF. CDR3 nucleotide sequence: TGCAGTGCTAGAGGGACTAGCGGGGGCCCGAACACAGATACGCAGTATTTT.

This clonotype was recorded at least ten times. The V and J genes are TRBV7-2 and TRBJ1-2, with 9 bases aligning to TRBD1. This CDR3 region has 15 residues. The V gene end was trimmed by 4 bases and the J gene end by 4 bases; junction bases not matched to a gene: 7. Germline loops: CDR1 SGHTA, CDR2 FQGNSA. CDR3 loop: CASSSGTGTFYGYTF. CDR3 bases: TGTGCCAGCAGCTCCGGGACAGGGACTTTCTATGGCTACACCTTC.

This clonotype has just a few counts. The rearrangement uses TRBV5-5 and TRBJ2-3; TRBD1 is a possible D gene (6 bases). Trimming pared 4 bases from V and 0 bases from J, leaving 9 bases between. Per germline, CDR1 SGHKS and CDR2 YYEKEE (reference sequence). The CDR3 runs 14 residues. CDR3: CASSVDSSTDTQYF. Written as DNA, the CDR3 is TGTGCCAGCAGCGTGGACAGTAGCACAGATACGCAGTATTTT. The variable domain in full, completed from reference TRBV5-5 and TRBJ2-3, reads DAGVTQSPTHLIKTRGQQVTLRCSPISGHKSVSWYQQVLGQGPQFIFQYYEKEERGRGNFPDRFSARQFPNYSSELNVNALLLGDSALYLCASSVDSSTDTQYFGPGTRLTVL.

This clonotype has a count of ten or more. This sequence joins TRBV7-3 and TRBJ1-1, with no clear D. The CDR3 totals 15 residues. Germline-derived CDR1 and CDR2 are SGHTA and FQGTGA. V lost 1 base and J lost 1, with 10 bases in between. DNA of the CDR3: TGTGCCAGCAGCTTAAATCCCGCAGGGAACACTGAAGCTTTCTTT. It is translated as CASSLNPAGNTEAFF.

This clonotype showed up many times. In nucleotides, the CDR3 is TGTGCCAGCAGCCATGAGAGGACAGGGGAGGATACGCAGTATTTT. Protein sequence: CASSHERTGEDTQYF. The chain is built from TRBV4-2 and TRBJ2-3, with TRBD1 matching over 9 bases. After removal of 3 bases from V and 6 bases from J, the junction contained 7 bases not matched to a gene. The CDR3 extends over 15 amino acids. In germline, CDR1 is LGHNA, CDR2 YNFKEQ.

Many counts were recorded for this clonotype. CDR3 in amino acids: CASSLQGNEKLFF. The CDR3 nucleotides are TGCGCCAGCAGTCTACAGGGGAATGAAAAACTGTTTTTT. The chain links TRBV10-2 to TRBJ1-4, with 7 bases lining up with TRBD1. Germline V gene sequence: CDR1 WSHSY, CDR2 SAAADI. After removal of 5 bases from V and 5 bases from J, the junction contained 2 bases not matched to a gene. This CDR3 has 13 amino acids.

This clonotype was observed many times. The rearrangement uses TRBV5-1 and TRBJ2-1; D remains ambiguous. Trimming cost V 0 bases and J 10 bases, with 14 bases left between them. This CDR3 comprises 14 residues. Germline V CDR1 and CDR2: SGHRS, YFSETQ. CDR3 protein: CASSLAGGTREQFF. The CDR3 DNA follows: TGCGCCAGCAGCTTGGCTGGCGGCACAAGGGAGCAGTTCTTC.

This chain joins TRBV3-1 and TRBJ1-2; TRBD1 matches 7 bases. Germline CDR1 LGHDT, CDR2 YNNKEL (reference sequence). Trimming removed 1 base from V and 4 bases from J; junction bases left unmatched: 6. CDR3 length: 15 amino acids. CDR3 loop: CASSQALGQPYGYTF. The CDR3 DNA follows: TGTGCCAGCAGCCAAGCCTTGGGACAGCCCTATGGCTACACCTTC.

This clonotype was seen many times. The chain has TRBV19 and TRBJ1-1; TRBD1 is a possible D gene (5 bases). This CDR3 region has 13 residues. Germline CDR1 LNHDA, CDR2 SQIVND (reference sequence). The germline V and J ends were trimmed by 9 bases and 5 bases, with 16 bases remaining between them. CDR3 in DNA: TGTGCCAGCAAGGGGTCATCAGGAACTGAAGCTTTCTTT. Translation gives CASKGSSGTEAFF.